The T cell receptor (beta chain) under discussion was sequenced for a study of identical twins. Trimming took 0 bases from V and 4 from J, leaving 16 bases between them. Germline loops: CDR1 DFQATT, CDR2 SNEGSKA (reference sequence). The CDR3 is made up of 15 amino acids. Overall study findings and caveats: Within cord blood, abundant beta clonotypes carried fewer insertions, but memory repertoires showed no such trend. Models predicted less out-of-frame TCR alpha sharing in monozygotic twins than was found. Beta out-of-frame sequences showed weaker excess sharing between twins.

Concerning this clonotype itself: Antigen specificity is unknown.

A template switching step contributed a universal primer site, while unique molecular identifiers were present in the cDNA. Each CDR3 protein gets one entry after TCRdb re-called the 5' RACE reads with MiXCR. This table has 1.5 million to 2 million distinct CDR3 sequences, more than 30% appearing once. Material for sequencing was cord blood. This TCR derives from a newborn girl in good health. J is TRBJ2-7 and V is TRBV20-1, with D hard to call. The CDR3 here is CSARDPESPIYEQYF. CDR3 in DNA: TGCAGTGCTAGAGATCCGGAAAGCCCCATTTACGAGCAGTACTTC.